A single sample gave rise to the 5 T cell receptor beta chains below, sequenced in a study of blood T cell repertoires in COVID-19. Profiled with immunoSEQ multiplex PCR; TCRdb holds only in-frame clones, not every one. The sample shows roughly 200,000 clones, 85% to 90% of them seen only once. The sequenced sample consisted of peripheral blood. The receptors were sampled from a man in his forties with active or convalescent COVID-19.

The chain combines TRBV19 with TRBJ1-2; D is unresolved. The V end lost 4 bases, the J end lost 4 bases, and 10 bases lay between the germline ends. This CDR3 comprises 13 residues. CDR1 and CDR2 from the germline V gene are LNHDA and SQIVND (reference sequence). DNA for the CDR3: TGTGCCAGTAGTACCTCGGGGTCCTATGGCTACACCTTC. Translating gives CASSTSGSYGYTF.

The chain joins TRBV28 to TRBJ1-6; D unclear. The CDR3 is 16 residues long. Germline assignment: CDR1 MDHEN and CDR2 SYDVKM. V gave up 2 bases and J gave up 11 bases, with 19 bases separating them. CDR3 loop: CASSLARRTQHPPLHF. The CDR3 DNA is TGTGCCAGCAGTTTAGCCAGGAGGACGCAACATCCACCCCTCCACTTT.

The count of this clone is one. The chain joins TRBV11-2 to TRBJ2-1, with TRBD2 identical over 7 bases. Germline trimming cut 0 bases from V and 5 bases from J; bases unmatched to any gene: 7. In germline, CDR1 is SGHAT, CDR2 FQNNGV. The CDR3 is 16 amino acids. CDR3 sequence (DNA): TGTGCCAGCAGCTTAGACGACGCGGGGGAGAACAATGAGCAGTTCTTC. It yields the protein CASSLDDAGENNEQFF.

The chain joins TRBV25-1 to TRBJ1-2; 7 nucleotides align to TRBD1. The CDR3 loop spans 16 amino acids. V was pared by 4 bases and J by 2 bases, with 10 bases of the junction left unmatched. Germline CDR1 is MGHDK and CDR2 is SYGVNS. DNA for the CDR3: TGTGCCAGCAGTGGGGGACAGTTGGCTCCCAACTATGGCTACACCTTC. Protein product: CASSGGQLAPNYGYTF.

This chain connects TRBV19 to TRBJ2-5, with TRBD1 identical over 8 bases. Germline values: CDR1 LNHDA, CDR2 SQIVND (reference sequence). Losses at the gene ends were 2 bases for V and 7 bases for J; bases not matched to a gene: 12. This CDR3 has 16 amino acids. As DNA, the CDR3 is TGTGCCAGTAGTATACCCCCCGGGACAGGTATCGGGACCCAGTACTTC. Protein sequence: CASSIPPGTGIGTQYF.